The 20 T cell receptor beta chains reported below all come from one sample, sequenced in a study of blood T cell repertoires in COVID-19. Here immunoSEQ multiplex PCR was the method, and the copy in TCRdb shows in-frame clones only, minus some. Of tens of thousands of clones listed, roughly 80% are singletons. The sample was peripheral blood. All receptors derive from an older man with COVID-19, enrolled during active disease.

The rearrangement links TRBV7-2 to TRBJ2-1; 8 bases line up with TRBD1. CDR1 is SGHTA and CDR2 is FQGNSA in the germline V gene. The CDR3 spans 15 residues. The ends lost 4 bases at V and 4 bases at J; junction bases unmatched: 6. DNA of the CDR3: TGTGCCAGCAGCTCGACACAGGGGGTGTACAATGAGCAGTTCTTC. The encoded protein is CASSSTQGVYNEQFF.

This rearrangement joins TRBV14 to TRBJ2-1; 9 bases are shared with TRBD2. The CDR3 covers 15 residues. Germline loops: CDR1 SGHDN, CDR2 FVKESK. V shed 4 bases and J 6 bases; nucleotides not matched to a gene: 7. CDR3 nucleotides: TGTGCCAGCAGCCCCCGCGGGAGGGCCTCCAATGAGCAGTTCTTC. This sequence encodes CASSPRGRASNEQFF.

The chain links TRBV27 to TRBJ1-1; D remains unclear. Germline-derived CDR1 and CDR2 are MNHEY and SMNVEV (reference sequence). The CDR3 sequence is 16 residues long. Trimming stripped 4 bases from V and 6 bases from J, with 21 bases between. CDR3 in amino acids: CASSSTGYSRSPEAFF. The CDR3 DNA is TGTGCCAGCAGTTCCACTGGTTATTCCCGGTCCCCTGAAGCTTTCTTT.

Only one count was recorded for this clone. The chain links TRBV9 to TRBJ1-6, with 9 bases matching TRBD1. Germline trimming cut 0 bases from V and 13 bases from J; bases unmatched to any gene: 2. This CDR3 is built from 13 residues. Looked up from germline, CDR1 is SGDLS and CDR2 is YYNGEE. The chain's CDR3 is CASSVGGQGPLHF. CDR3 DNA: TGTGCCAGCAGCGTAGGGGGACAGGGTCCCCTCCACTTT. The variable domain in full, with the rest retrieved from reference TRBV9 and TRBJ1-6, is DSGVTQTPKHLITATGQRVTLRCSPRSGDLSVYWYQQSLDQGLQFLIQYYNGEERAKGNILERFSAQQFPDLHSELNLSSLELGDSALYFCASSVGGQGPLHFGNGTRLTVT.

This clone came up once. The CDR3 bases are TGCAGCGTCCAAGGGGGAACCGGGGCCAACGTCCTGACTTTC. Translating it yields CSVQGGTGANVLTF. The genes are TRBV29-1 and TRBJ2-6; D perhaps matches TRBD1 (6 bases). The germline CDR1 and CDR2 sequences are SQVTM and ANQGSEA. V was shortened by 6 bases and J by 4 bases, with 13 bases between the two germline ends. The CDR3 is 14 amino acids.

The chain is built from TRBV2 and TRBJ1-1; TRBD1 matches 7 bases. CDR3 length equals 14 residues. CDR1 and CDR2 from the germline V gene are SNHLY and FYNNEI. J lost 3 bases, V lost 6 bases, and 7 bases had no gene match. CDR3 in DNA: TGTGCCAGCAGCCGAGGGGGCGCGGACACTGAAGCTTTCTTT. Translation gives CASSRGGADTEAFF.

This clone has only one observation. V is TRBV28 and J is TRBJ1-1; 9 nucleotides align to TRBD1. Germline-derived CDR1 and CDR2 are MDHEN and SYDVKM. CDR3 length equals 13 residues. The CDR3 bases are TGTGCTACCTACCGGGACAGGGTAACTGAAGCTTTCTTT. Protein sequence: CATYRDRVTEAFF.

The CDR3 reads CASSQMSRLNYGYTF. CDR3 bases: TGCGCCAGCAGCCAAATGTCCAGATTAAACTATGGCTACACCTTC. The chain joins TRBV4-1 to TRBJ1-2; no reliable D call. Trimming took 2 bases from V and 2 from J, leaving 12 bases between them. The CDR3 extends over 15 amino acids. The germline gives CDR1 MGHRA, CDR2 YSYEKL.

This chain uses TRBV18 with TRBJ1-4; 8 bases line up with TRBD1. The CDR3 runs to 18 residues. The V gene end was trimmed by 2 bases and the J gene end by 4 bases; junction bases not matched to a gene: 12. Germline CDR1 KGHSH, CDR2 LQKENI. CDR3 sequence: CASSPALPGQASNEKLFF. In DNA form, the CDR3 reads TGTGCCAGCTCACCAGCACTTCCGGGACAGGCGAGTAATGAAAAACTGTTTTTT.

The gene calls are TRBV11-2 and TRBJ1-4; D gene uncertain. This CDR3 region has 13 residues. With 1 base removed from V and 14 bases from J, the gap between germline ends came to 14 bases. CDR1 SGHAT and CDR2 FQNNGV come from the germline V gene. The DNA of the CDR3 is TGTGCCAGCAGCTTAGGTCCGGGAGGGTATCTGTTTTTT. Its protein is CASSLGPGGYLFF.

This chain connects TRBV4-2 to TRBJ2-1, with TRBD1 matching 9 bases. Germline V CDR1 and CDR2: LGHNA, YNFKEQ. The CDR3 totals 15 residues. V gave up 6 bases and J gave up 7 bases; unmatched junction bases: 10. The CDR3 loop reads CASRPPGQGLNEQFF. The CDR3 DNA reads TGTGCCAGCAGACCCCCGGGACAGGGACTTAATGAGCAGTTCTTC.

The chain combines TRBV19 with TRBJ1-2; 7 nucleotides agree with TRBD1. Germline loops: CDR1 LNHDA, CDR2 SQIVND (reference sequence). The CDR3 sequence is 14 residues long. Trimming cost V 10 bases and J 2 bases; bases outside gene matches: 10. CDR3 sequence (DNA): TGTGCCACCACCCCAGGGGGAGCCAACTATGGCTACACCTTC. Protein: CATTPGGANYGYTF.

V and J are TRBV29-1 and TRBJ2-3; 15 bases match TRBD2. The CDR3 runs 17 residues. J was trimmed by 5 bases and V by 6 bases; bases with no gene match: 12. Germline CDR1 SQVTM, CDR2 ANQGSEA. CDR3 DNA: TGCAGCGTGACTGGACTAGCGGGAGGGCCGAGAGGAGATACGCAGTATTTT. Residues: CSVTGLAGGPRGDTQYF.

For this clone: The junction departs from germline at one end; a sequencing error may be responsible. The genes are TRBV5-1 and TRBJ2-1; 9 nucleotides agree with TRBD1. The CDR3 totals 18 residues. Looked up from germline, CDR1 is SGHRS and CDR2 is YFSETQ. The CDR3 region has the DNA TGCGCCAGCAGCCGCGGGGGACAGGGACATTTAGTCTCCCCCTCAGTTCTCTTC. Translation gives CASSRGGQGHLVSPSVLF.

The J gene is TRBJ2-3, the V gene TRBV5-6, with TRBD2 identical over 8 bases. CDR1 and CDR2 from the germline V gene are SGHDT and YYEEEE. This CDR3 has 15 amino acids. J was trimmed by 1 base and V by 2 bases; bases with no gene match: 3. This CDR3 is CASSFPTSGTDTQYF. The CDR3 coding sequence is TGTGCCAGCAGCTTCCCGACTAGCGGCACAGATACGCAGTATTTT.

The chain joins TRBV5-1 to TRBJ1-1; weak D call: TRBD1 (5 bases). With 6 bases removed from V and 1 base from J, the gap between germline ends came to 13 bases. This CDR3 spans 14 amino acids. Germline V CDR1 and CDR2: SGHRS, YFSETQ. CDR3 protein: CASKGIAANTEAFF. The CDR3, as DNA: TGCGCCAGCAAGGGGATCGCAGCGAACACTGAAGCTTTCTTT.

V usage is TRBV6-4 and J usage is TRBJ1-1; TRBD1 is a possible D gene (5 bases). Between the trimmed V and J ends, which lost 6 bases and 13 bases, there was a span of 21 bases. The germline gives CDR1 MRHNA, CDR2 SNTAGT. The CDR3 length is 13 residues. The chain's CDR3 is CASSGQWGGEIFF. Here the CDR3 DNA reads TGTGCCAGCAGCGGTCAATGGGGGGGGGAGATTTTCTTT.

In the case of this clone: One junction end does not reproduce the germline sequence, and a read error may be involved. The gene calls are TRBV27 and TRBJ1-1, with 8 bases fitting TRBD1. CDR3 size: 12 residues. Germline loops: CDR1 MNHEY, CDR2 SMNVEV (reference sequence). The DNA for the CDR3 is TGTGCCAGCACAAATAGGGACAGGCGCATGGTCTTT. Protein: CASTNRDRRMVF.

The V and J genes are TRBV7-2 and TRBJ2-6; D not certain. Germline V gene data show CDR1 as SGHTA and CDR2 as FQGNSA. This CDR3 comprises 12 residues. Trimming shortened V by 6 bases and J by 4 bases, and 4 bases separated the two germline ends. CDR3: CASREGANVLTF. CDR3 nucleotide sequence: TGTGCCAGCAGAGAGGGGGCCAACGTCCTGACTTTC.

The chain employs TRBV7-8 and TRBJ1-1; D not certain. V was clipped by 4 bases and J by 1 base, with 10 bases between them. The CDR3 is 14 residues long. Germline V CDR1 and CDR2: SGHVS, FQNEAQ. Here the CDR3 DNA reads TGTGCCAGCAGCTCGACTCCGGCGAACACTGAAGCTTTCTTT. Protein product: CASSSTPANTEAFF.